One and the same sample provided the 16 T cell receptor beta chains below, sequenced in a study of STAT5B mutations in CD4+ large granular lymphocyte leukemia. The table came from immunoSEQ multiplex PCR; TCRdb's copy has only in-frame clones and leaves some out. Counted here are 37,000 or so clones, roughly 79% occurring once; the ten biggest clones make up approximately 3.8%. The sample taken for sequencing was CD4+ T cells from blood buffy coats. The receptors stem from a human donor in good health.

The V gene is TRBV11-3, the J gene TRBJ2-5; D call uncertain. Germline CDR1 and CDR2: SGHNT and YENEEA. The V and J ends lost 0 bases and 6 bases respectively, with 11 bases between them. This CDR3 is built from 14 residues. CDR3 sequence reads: CASSLDDVVKTQYF. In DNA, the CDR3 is TGTGCCAGCAGCTTAGACGATGTGGTAAAGACCCAGTACTTC.

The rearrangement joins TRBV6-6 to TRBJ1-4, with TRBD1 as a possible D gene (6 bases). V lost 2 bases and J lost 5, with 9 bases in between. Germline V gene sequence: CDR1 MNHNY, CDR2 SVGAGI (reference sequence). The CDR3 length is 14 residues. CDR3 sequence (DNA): TGTGCCAGCAGTTACGGGCAGGGGAATGAAAAACTGTTTTTT. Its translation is CASSYGQGNEKLFF.

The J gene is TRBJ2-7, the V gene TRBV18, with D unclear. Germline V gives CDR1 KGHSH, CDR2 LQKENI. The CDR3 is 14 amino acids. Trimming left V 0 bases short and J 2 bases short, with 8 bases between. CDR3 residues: CASSPPGYPYEQYF. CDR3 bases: TGTGCCAGCTCACCACCAGGATACCCCTACGAGCAGTACTTC. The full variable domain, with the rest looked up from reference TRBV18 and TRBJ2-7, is NAGVMQNPRHLVRRRGQEARLRCSPMKGHSHVYWYRQLPEEGLKFMVYLQKENIIDESGMPKERFSAEFPKEGPSILRIQQVVRGDSAAYFCASSPPGYPYEQYFGPGTRLTVT.

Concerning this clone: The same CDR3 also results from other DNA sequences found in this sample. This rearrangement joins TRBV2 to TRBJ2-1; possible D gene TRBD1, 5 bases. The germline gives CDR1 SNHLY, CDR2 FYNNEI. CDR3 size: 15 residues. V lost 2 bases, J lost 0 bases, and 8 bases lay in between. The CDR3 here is CASSESGNSYNEQFF. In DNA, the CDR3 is TGTGCCAGCAGTGAATCAGGGAACTCCTACAATGAGCAGTTCTTC. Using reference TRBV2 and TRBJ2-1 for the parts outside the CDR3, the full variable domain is EPEVTQTPSHQVTQMGQEVILRCVPISNHLYFYWYRQILGQKVEFLVSFYNNEISEKSEIFDDQFSVERPDGSNFTLKIRSTKLEDSAMYFCASSESGNSYNEQFFGPGTRLTVL.

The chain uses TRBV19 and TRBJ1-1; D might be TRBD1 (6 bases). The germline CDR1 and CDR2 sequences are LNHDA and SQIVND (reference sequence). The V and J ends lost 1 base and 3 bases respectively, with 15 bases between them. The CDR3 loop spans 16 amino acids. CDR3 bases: TGTGCCAGTAGTATAGGGACGGGGGCCCTGCACACTGAAGCTTTCTTT. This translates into CASSIGTGALHTEAFF.

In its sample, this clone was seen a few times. CDR3 residues: CASNPYRDRNEQYF. The DNA for the CDR3 is TGTGCCAGCAACCCATACAGGGACAGGAACGAGCAGTACTTC. This chain uses TRBV2 with TRBJ2-7; 8 bases are shared with TRBD1. Germline lookup yields CDR1 SNHLY and CDR2 FYNNEI. This CDR3 spans 14 amino acids. J gave up 5 bases and V 7 bases, and 10 bases lay outside the gene matches. Complete variable domain (other parts from reference TRBV2 and TRBJ2-7): EPEVTQTPSHQVTQMGQEVILRCVPISNHLYFYWYRQILGQKVEFLVSFYNNEISEKSEIFDDQFSVERPDGSNFTLKIRSTKLEDSAMYFCASNPYRDRNEQYFGPGTRLTVT.

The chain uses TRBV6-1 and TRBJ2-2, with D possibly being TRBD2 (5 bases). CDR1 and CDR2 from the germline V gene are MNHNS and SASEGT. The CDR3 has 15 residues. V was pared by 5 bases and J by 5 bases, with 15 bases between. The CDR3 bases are TGTGCCAGCAGTCGTGTTGGCGGGCAAACCGGGGAGCTGTTTTTT. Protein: CASSRVGGQTGELFF.

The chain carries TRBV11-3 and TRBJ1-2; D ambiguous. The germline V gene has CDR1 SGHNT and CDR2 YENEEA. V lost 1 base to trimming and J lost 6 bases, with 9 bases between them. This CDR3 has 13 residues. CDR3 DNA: TGTGCCAGCAGCTTAGGGACGGGCCATGGCTACACCTTC. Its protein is CASSLGTGHGYTF. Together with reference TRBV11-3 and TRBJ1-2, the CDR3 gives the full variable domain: EAGVVQSPRYKIIEKKQPVAFWCNPISGHNTLYWYLQNLGQGPELLIRYENEEAVDDSQLPKDRFSAERLKGVDSTLKIQPAELGDSAVYLCASSLGTGHGYTFGSGTRLTVV.

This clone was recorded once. Here the CDR3 reads CASSRSGTGEGKLFF. The DNA of the CDR3 is TGTGCCAGCAGTCGATCCGGGACAGGGGAAGGAAAACTGTTTTTT. The gene calls are TRBV6-6 and TRBJ1-4, with TRBD1 identical over 10 bases. The trim removed 5 bases at V and 10 bases at J, leaving 10 bases unmatched. The CDR3 is 15 residues long. In germline, CDR1 is MNHNY, CDR2 SVGAGI (reference sequence).

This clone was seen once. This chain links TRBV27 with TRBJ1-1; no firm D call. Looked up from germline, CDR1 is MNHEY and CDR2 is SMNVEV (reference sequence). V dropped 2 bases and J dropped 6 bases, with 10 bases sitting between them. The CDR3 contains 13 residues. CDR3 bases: TGTGCCAGCAGTTTAAGGGAAAGGGCTGAAGCTTTCTTT. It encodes CASSLRERAEAFF.

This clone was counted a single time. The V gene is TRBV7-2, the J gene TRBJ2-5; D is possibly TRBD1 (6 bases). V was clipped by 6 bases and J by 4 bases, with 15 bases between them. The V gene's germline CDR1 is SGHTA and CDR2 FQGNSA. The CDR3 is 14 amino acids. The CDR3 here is CASRKPGDGETQYF. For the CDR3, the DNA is TGTGCCAGCAGAAAACCAGGGGATGGAGAGACCCAGTACTTC.

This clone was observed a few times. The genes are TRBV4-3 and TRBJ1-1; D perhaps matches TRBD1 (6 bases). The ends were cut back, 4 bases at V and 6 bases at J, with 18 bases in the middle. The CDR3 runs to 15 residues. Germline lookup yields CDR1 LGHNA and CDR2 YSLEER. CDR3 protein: CASSRGTQVNPEAFF. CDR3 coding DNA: TGCGCCAGCAGCCGTGGGACACAGGTAAACCCTGAAGCTTTCTTT.

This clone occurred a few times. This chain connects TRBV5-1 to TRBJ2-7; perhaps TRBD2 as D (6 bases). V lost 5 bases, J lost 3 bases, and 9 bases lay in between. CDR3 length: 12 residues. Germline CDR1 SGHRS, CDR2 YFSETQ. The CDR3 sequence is CASSGGFYEQYF. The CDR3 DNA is TGCGCCAGCAGTGGGGGGTTCTACGAGCAGTACTTC.

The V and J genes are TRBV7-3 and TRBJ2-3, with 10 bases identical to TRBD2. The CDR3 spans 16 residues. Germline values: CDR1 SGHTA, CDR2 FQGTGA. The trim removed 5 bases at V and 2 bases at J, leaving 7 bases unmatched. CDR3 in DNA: TGTGCCAGCAGCCCTTTAGCGGGAGGCTCCACAGATACGCAGTATTTT. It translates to CASSPLAGGSTDTQYF.

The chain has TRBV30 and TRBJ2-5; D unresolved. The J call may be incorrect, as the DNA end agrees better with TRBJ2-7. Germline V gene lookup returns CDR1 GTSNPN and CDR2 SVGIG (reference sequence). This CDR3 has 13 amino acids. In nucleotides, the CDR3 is TGTGCCTGGAGTGTAGCTCCCTACAACGAGCAGTACTTC. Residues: CAWSVAPYNEQYF.

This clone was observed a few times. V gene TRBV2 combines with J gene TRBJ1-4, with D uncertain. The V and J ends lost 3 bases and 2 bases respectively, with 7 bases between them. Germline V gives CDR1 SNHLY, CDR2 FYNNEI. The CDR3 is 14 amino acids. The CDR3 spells CASSDRLTNEKLFF. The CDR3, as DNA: TGTGCCAGCAGTGACAGGCTTACTAATGAAAAACTGTTTTTT.